The 3 T cell receptor beta chains below come from one sample, sequenced in a study of cytomegalovirus exposure and HLA in healthy donors. PCR used 60 Vbeta primers and 13 Jbeta primers. Assay used: immunoSEQ multiplex PCR; TCRdb lists only in-frame clones, some missing. The table includes about 130,000 clones, roughly four fifths detected once. Sequencing was done on a sample of PBMCs. These receptor sequences come from a woman aged 45-60 years in good health and CMV-seronegative.

The chain recombines TRBV10-3 with TRBJ2-3, with 11 positions matching TRBD1. This CDR3 contains 15 residues. Trimming cost V 10 bases and J 0 bases; bases outside gene matches: 6. The germline V gene has CDR1 ENHRY and CDR2 SYGVKD. CDR3 sequence reads: CASGQGASSTDTQYF. CDR3 DNA sequence: TGTGCCAGCGGACAGGGGGCGTCGAGCACAGATACGCAGTATTTT.

This clone appeared a few times. The chain links TRBV4-1 to TRBJ2-7, with 10 bases fitting TRBD1. Looked up from germline, CDR1 is MGHRA and CDR2 is YSYEKL. CDR3 length equals 15 residues. The V segment lost 4 bases and the J segment 2 bases; nucleotides outside the gene matches: 5. CDR3 in DNA: TGCGCCAGCAGCCCTCGGGACAGGGGCCCCTACGAGCAGTACTTC. Residues: CASSPRDRGPYEQYF.

The V call is TRBV7-8, the J call TRBJ1-5; possible D gene TRBD1, 6 bases. The V gene's germline CDR1 is SGHVS and CDR2 FQNEAQ. V was clipped by 5 bases and J by 0 bases, with 20 bases between them. This CDR3 spans 18 amino acids. The CDR3 DNA follows: TGTGCCAGCAGCCGGGCGGGCGGACAGTGGAATAGCAATCAGCCCCAGCATTTT. Translated: CASSRAGGQWNSNQPQHF.